The clone carrying this T cell receptor (beta chain) was detected a few times. What it binds is unknown. MiXCR, applied by TCRdb to the 5' RACE reads, yields one record per CDR3 protein. This sample has around 440,000 distinct CDR3 sequences, with over 15% found just once. The data derive from a study of T-cell memory formation after mild COVID-19. Study findings and constraints: Day 15 to 85 contractors were CD4/CD8 balanced; later expanders leaned CD4+. Researchers report contracting CD4+ clones mostly in CM and EM, with CD8+ clones in EMRA.

V dropped 3 bases and J dropped 2; count of bases not matched to a gene: 14. CDR1 LGHNA and CDR2 YSLEER come from the germline V gene. The CDR3 covers 18 residues. This chain links TRBV4-3 with TRBJ2-7; TRBD1 matches 9 bases. The clonotype originates from an adult woman who had mild COVID-19 (a few samples of this study predate the infection). Cell type and time point are not known. What was sequenced was PBMCs or a T cell subset sorted from them (not recorded which). The CDR3 nucleotides are TGCGCCAGCAGCCAGGGAAGGTTCCTTCGGGACAGGGCCTACGAGCAGTACTTC. Encoded protein: CASSQGRFLRDRAYEQYF.